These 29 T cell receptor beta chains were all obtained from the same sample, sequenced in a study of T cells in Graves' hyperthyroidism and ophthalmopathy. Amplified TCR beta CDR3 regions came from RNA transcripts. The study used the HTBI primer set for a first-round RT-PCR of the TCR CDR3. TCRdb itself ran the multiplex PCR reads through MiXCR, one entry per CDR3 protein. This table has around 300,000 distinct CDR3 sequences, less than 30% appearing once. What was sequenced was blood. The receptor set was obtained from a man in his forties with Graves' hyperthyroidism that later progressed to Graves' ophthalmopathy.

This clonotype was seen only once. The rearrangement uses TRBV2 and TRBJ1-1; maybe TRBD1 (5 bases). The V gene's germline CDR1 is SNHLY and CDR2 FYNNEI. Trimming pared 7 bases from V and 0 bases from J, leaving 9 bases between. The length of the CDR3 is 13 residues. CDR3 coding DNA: TGTGCCAGCATCGACAGATTGAACACTGAAGCTTTCTTT. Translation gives CASIDRLNTEAFF.

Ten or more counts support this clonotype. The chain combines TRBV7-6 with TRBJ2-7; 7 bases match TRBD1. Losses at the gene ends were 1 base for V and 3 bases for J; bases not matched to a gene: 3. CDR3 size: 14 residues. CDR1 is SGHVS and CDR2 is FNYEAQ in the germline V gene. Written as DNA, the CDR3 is TGTGCCAGCAGCTTAGAGGGGACAGTCTACGAGCAGTACTTC. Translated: CASSLEGTVYEQYF.

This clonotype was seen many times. The CDR3 spells CASSFGRGTEAFF. CDR3 nucleotides: TGTGCCAGCAGCTTCGGCAGGGGCACTGAAGCTTTCTTT. V and J are TRBV11-2 and TRBJ1-1; maybe TRBD1 (6 bases). The CDR3 has 13 residues. Germline V gene data show CDR1 as SGHAT and CDR2 as FQNNGV. The V end was cut by 3 bases, the J end by 4 bases, with 9 bases between.

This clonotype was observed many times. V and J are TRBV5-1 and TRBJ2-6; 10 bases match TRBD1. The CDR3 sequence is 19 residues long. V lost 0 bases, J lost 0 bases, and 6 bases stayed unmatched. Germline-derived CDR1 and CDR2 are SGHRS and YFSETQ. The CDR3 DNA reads TGCGCCAGCAGCTTGGGGACCGGGACAGGGGCCTCTGGGGCCAACGTCCTGACTTTC. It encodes CASSLGTGTGASGANVLTF.

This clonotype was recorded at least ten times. CDR3 in DNA: TGTGCCAGCAGCTTTAGGACAGGGGTCACTGAAGCTTTCTTT. Translating gives CASSFRTGVTEAFF. This chain connects TRBV5-4 to TRBJ1-1, with 9 bases identical to TRBD1. This CDR3 has 14 residues. Germline CDR1 reads SGHNT; CDR2 reads YYREEE (reference sequence). V was pared by 2 bases and J by 4 bases, with 3 bases of the junction left unmatched.

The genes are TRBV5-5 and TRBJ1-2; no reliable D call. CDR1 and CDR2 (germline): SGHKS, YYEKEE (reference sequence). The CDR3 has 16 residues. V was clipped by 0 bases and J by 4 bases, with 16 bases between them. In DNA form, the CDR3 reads TGTGCCAGCAGCTTGGCCGCTGCTCAGAATATCTATGGCTACACCTTC. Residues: CASSLAAAQNIYGYTF.

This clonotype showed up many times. The CDR3 DNA sequence: TGTGCCAGCAGCCGCTCACCCCGGGACCTACTATACGAGCAGTACTTC. This translates into CASSRSPRDLLYEQYF. The chain links TRBV12-3 or TRBV12-4 to TRBJ2-7; D may match TRBD1 or TRBD2 (5 bases each). V dropped 6 bases and J dropped 4 bases, with 22 bases sitting between them. The CDR3 is 16 amino acids.

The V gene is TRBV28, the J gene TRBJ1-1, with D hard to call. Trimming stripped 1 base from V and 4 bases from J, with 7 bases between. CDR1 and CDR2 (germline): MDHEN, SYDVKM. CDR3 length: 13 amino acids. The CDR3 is CASSLFSSTEAFF. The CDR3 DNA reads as TGTGCCAGCAGTTTATTTTCGAGCACTGAAGCTTTCTTT. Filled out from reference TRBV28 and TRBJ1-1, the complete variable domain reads DVKVTQSSRYLVKRTGEKVFLECVQDMDHENMFWYRQDPGLGLRLIYFSYDVKMKEKGDIPEGYSVSREKKERFSLILESASTNQTSMYLCASSLFSSTEAFFGQGTRLTVV.

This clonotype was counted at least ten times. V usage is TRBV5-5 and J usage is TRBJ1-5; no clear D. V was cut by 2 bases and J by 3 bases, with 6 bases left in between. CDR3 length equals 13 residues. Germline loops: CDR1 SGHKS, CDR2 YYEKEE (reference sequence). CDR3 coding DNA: TGTGCCAGCAGCTTCAGGCTCAATCAGCCCCAGCATTTT. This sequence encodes CASSFRLNQPQHF.

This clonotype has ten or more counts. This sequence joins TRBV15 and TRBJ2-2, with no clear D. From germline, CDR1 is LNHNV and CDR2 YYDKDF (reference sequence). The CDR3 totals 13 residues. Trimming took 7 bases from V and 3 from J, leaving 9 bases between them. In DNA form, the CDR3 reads TGTGCCACCACTCTTGGATACACCGGGGAGCTGTTTTTT. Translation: CATTLGYTGELFF.

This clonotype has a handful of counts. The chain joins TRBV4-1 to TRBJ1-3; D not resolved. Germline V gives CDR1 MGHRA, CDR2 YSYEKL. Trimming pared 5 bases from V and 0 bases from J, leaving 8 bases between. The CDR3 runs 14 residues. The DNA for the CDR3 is TGCGCCAGCAGCGTATATCCCTCTGGAAACACCATATATTTT. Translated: CASSVYPSGNTIYF.

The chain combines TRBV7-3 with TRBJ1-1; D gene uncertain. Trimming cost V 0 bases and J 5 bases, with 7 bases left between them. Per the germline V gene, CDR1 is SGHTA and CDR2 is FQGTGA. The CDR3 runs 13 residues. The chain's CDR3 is CASSLTILTEAFF. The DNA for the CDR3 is TGTGCCAGCAGCTTAACGATCTTGACTGAAGCTTTCTTT.

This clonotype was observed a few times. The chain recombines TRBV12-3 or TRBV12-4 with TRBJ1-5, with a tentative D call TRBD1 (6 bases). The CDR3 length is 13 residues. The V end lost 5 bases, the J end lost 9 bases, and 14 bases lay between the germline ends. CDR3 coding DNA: TGTGCCAGCAGTCTATCAGGGGACGCGCCCCAGCATTTT. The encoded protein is CASSLSGDAPQHF.

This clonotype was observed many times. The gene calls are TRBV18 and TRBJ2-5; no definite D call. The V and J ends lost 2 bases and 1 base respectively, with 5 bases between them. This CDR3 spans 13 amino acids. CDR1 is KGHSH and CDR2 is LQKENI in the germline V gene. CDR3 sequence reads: CASSPVSQETQYF. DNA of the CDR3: TGTGCCAGCTCACCAGTAAGCCAAGAGACCCAGTACTTC.

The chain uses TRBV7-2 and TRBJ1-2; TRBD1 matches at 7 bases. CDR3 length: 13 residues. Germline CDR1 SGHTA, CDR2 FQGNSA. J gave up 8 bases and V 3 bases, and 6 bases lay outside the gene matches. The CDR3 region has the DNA TGTGCCAGCAGCTTTGAGGGGGCGAGGGGCTACACCTTC. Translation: CASSFEGARGYTF. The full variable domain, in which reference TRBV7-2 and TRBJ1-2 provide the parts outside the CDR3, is GAGVSQSPSNKVTEKGKDVELRCDPISGHTALYWYRQSLGQGLEFLIYFQGNSAPDKSGLPSDRFSAERTGGSVSTLTIQRTQQEDSAVYLCASSFEGARGYTFGSGTRLTVV.

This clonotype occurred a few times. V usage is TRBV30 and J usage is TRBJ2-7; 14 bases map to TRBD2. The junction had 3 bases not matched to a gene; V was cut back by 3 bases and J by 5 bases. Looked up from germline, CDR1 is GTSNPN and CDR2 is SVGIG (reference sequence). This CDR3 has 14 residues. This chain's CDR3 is CAWRGLAGVNEQYF. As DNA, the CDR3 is TGTGCCTGGAGGGGACTAGCGGGAGTGAACGAGCAGTACTTC.

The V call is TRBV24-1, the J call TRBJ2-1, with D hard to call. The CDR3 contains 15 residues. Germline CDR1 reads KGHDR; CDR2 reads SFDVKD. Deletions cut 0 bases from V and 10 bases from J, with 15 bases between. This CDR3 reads CATSDLRAGYREQFF. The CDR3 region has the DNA TGTGCCACCAGTGATTTGAGGGCCGGATACCGGGAGCAGTTCTTC.

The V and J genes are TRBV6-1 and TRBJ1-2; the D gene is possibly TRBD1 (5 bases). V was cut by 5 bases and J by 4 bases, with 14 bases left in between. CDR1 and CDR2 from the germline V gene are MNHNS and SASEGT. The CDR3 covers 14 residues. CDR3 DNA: TGTGCCAGCAGTCCGACGGGAGGGGCCTATGGCTACACCTTC. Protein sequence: CASSPTGGAYGYTF.

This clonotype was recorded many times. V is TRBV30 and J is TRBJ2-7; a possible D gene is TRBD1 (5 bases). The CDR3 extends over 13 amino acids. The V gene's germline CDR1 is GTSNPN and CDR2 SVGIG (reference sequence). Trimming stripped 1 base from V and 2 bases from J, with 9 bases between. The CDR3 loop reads CAWSEGDTYEQYF. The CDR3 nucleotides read TGTGCCTGGAGTGAAGGGGATACCTACGAGCAGTACTTC.

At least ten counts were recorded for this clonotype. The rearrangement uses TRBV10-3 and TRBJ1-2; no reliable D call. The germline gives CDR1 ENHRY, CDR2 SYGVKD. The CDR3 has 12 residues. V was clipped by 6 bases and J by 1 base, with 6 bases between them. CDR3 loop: CAIRGSNYGYTF. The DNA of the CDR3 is TGTGCCATCAGGGGGAGTAACTATGGCTACACCTTC.

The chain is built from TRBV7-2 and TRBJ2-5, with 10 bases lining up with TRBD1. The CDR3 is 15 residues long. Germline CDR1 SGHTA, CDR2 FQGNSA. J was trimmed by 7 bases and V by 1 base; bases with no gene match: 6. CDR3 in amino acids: CASSLGGQGIATQYF. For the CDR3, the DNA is TGTGCCAGCAGCTTAGGGGGACAGGGGATTGCGACCCAGTACTTC.

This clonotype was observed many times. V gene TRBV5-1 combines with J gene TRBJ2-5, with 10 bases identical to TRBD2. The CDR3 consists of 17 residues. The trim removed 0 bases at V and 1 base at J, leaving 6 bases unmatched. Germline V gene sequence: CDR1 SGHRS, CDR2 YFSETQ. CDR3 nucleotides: TGCGCCAGCAGCTTGGGTAGCGGGAGGCTACTCCAAGAGACCCAGTACTTC. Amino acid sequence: CASSLGSGRLLQETQYF.

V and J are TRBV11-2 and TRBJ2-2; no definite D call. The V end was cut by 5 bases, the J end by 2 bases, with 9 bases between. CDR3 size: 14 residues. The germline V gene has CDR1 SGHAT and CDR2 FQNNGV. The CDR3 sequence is CASSVGDNTGELFF. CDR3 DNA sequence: TGTGCCAGCAGCGTCGGCGATAACACCGGGGAGCTGTTTTTT.

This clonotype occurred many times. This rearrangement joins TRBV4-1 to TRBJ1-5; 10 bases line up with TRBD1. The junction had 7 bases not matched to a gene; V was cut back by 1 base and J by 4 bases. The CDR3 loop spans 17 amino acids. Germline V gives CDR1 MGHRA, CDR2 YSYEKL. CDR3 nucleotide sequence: TGCGCCAGCAGCCAAGGACCCGGGACAGGGGTTAATCAGCCCCAGCATTTT. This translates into CASSQGPGTGVNQPQHF.

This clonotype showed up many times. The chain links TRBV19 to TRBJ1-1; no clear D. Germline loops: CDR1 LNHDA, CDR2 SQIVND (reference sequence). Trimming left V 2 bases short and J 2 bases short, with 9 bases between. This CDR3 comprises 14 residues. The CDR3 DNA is TGTGCCAGTAGTATAAAGGTCCAAAACACTGAAGCTTTCTTT. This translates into CASSIKVQNTEAFF.

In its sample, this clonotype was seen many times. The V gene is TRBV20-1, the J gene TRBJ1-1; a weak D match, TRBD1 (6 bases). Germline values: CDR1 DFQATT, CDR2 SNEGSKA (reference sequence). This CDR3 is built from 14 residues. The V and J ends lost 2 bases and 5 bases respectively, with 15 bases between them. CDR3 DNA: TGCAGTGCTAGATCAACCCAACAGGGAACTGAAGCTTTCTTT. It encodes CSARSTQQGTEAFF.

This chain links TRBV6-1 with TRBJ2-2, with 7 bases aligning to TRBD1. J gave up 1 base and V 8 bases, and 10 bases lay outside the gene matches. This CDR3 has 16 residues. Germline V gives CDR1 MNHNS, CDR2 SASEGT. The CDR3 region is CASWTPRTGNTGELFF. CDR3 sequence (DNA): TGTGCCAGCTGGACCCCCAGGACAGGGAACACCGGGGAGCTGTTTTTT.

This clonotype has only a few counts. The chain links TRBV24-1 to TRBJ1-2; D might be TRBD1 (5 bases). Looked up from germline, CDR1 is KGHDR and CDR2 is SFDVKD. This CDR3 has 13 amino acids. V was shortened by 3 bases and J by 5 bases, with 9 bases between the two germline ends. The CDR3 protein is CATSDQGEYGYTF. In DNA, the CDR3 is TGTGCCACCAGTGATCAGGGAGAGTATGGCTACACCTTC.

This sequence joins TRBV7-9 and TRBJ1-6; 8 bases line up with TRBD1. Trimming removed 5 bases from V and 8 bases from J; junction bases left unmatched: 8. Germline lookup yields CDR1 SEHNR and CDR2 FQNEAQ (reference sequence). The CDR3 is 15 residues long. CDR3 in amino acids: CASSPSGTGYSPLHF. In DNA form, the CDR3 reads TGTGCCAGCAGCCCTTCAGGGACAGGTTATTCACCCCTCCACTTT.